Included here is one T cell receptor beta chain sequence, with context. The antigen is undetermined. Between the trimmed V and J ends, which lost 0 bases and 7 bases, there was a span of 12 bases. The germline gives CDR1 SNHLY, CDR2 FYNNEI. The CDR3 has 14 residues. The assay was immunoSEQ multiplex PCR, and TCRdb's table has in-frame clones only and misses some. Of more than 2 million clones in the sample, roughly 94% were seen once. The data originate from a study of shared clonotypes between healthy human individuals. Study in general: Each donor had three CD4 naive, three CD4 memory, two CD8 naive and one CD8 memory plate. Study conclusions and caveats: Around 5% of naive CD4 clonotypes were common to a handful of donors. The four-donor shared clonotypes exceeded non-shared clonotypes in generation probability, with non-shared ones scoring lower.

Naivety among CD8 cells was defined by CD45RO negativity and positive CCR7 selection, thereby excluding terminally differentiated effector memory CD45RA+ cells. The sequence was collected from a young man in good health. The chain couples TRBV2 to TRBJ1-1; D is possibly TRBD1 (6 bases). The sequenced material came from naive CD8+ T cells sorted from blood. CDR3 protein: CASSEAGGEIEAFF. DNA of the CDR3: TGTGCCAGCAGTGAAGCAGGGGGAGAAATTGAAGCTTTCTTT.